What follows are 19 T cell receptor beta chains derived from one specimen sequenced in a study of regulatory T cells in long-lasting Graves disease. In building TCR beta libraries, iRepertoire HTBI primers were used together with Arm-PCR of CDR3 regions. TCRdb fed the multiplex PCR reads into MiXCR, producing one record per CDR3 protein. The sample has under 400,000 distinct CDR3 sequences, 16% seen once. Time point in this sample: newly diagnosed GD, antithyroid drugs for less than 3 months. Generation of the TCR library employed RNA extracted from PBMCs. This sample was also put to use in a study of T cells in Graves' hyperthyroidism and ophthalmopathy.

Sample: peripheral blood mononuclear cells (PBMCs), taken at new diagnosis, from a patient treated with antithyroid drugs. The receptors were gathered from a man between 40 and 49 years old with Graves disease.

The chain employs TRBV7-2 and TRBJ1-4; D is undetermined. From germline, CDR1 is SGHTA and CDR2 FQGNSA. The CDR3 extends over 18 amino acids. Deletions cut 1 base from V and 3 bases from J, with 18 bases between. The DNA of the CDR3 is TGTGCCAGCAGCTTAGAACCTCCGGGAAATCTAGCTAATGAAAAACTGTTTTTT. Encoded protein: CASSLEPPGNLANEKLFF.

This clonotype has a handful of counts. The rearrangement uses TRBV6-9 and TRBJ1-6; D may be TRBD1 (6 bases). CDR3 length: 15 residues. Trimming left V 3 bases short and J 8 bases short, with 14 bases between. CDR1 is MNHGY and CDR2 is SVAAGI in the germline V gene. CDR3 loop: CASSYSGTNDSPLHF. CDR3 bases: TGTGCCAGCAGTTACTCCGGGACAAATGATTCACCCCTCCACTTT.

Concerning this clonotype itself: A much larger clone lies a single base off, so this may be a read error. This sequence joins TRBV27 and TRBJ2-5; TRBD2 agrees at 7 bases. The V gene end was trimmed by 4 bases and the J gene end by 7 bases; junction bases not matched to a gene: 6. The CDR3 length is 13 residues. CDR1 is MNHEY and CDR2 is SMNVEV in the germline V gene (reference sequence). The CDR3 protein is CASSSRREGTQYF. For the CDR3, the DNA is TGTGCCAGCAGTTCGAGGAGGGAGGGGACCCAGTACTTC.

CDR3 sequence: CATSSDTSGGVYRGQFF. The CDR3 nucleotides read TGTGCCACCAGCAGTGACACTAGCGGGGGGGTCTATCGAGGGCAGTTCTTC. V gene TRBV15 combines with J gene TRBJ2-1, with 13 nucleotides matching TRBD2. V was clipped by 3 bases and J by 12 bases; unmatched bases: 14. Germline V CDR1 and CDR2: LNHNV, YYDKDF (reference sequence). The CDR3 consists of 17 residues.

This clonotype was recorded at least ten times. The chain combines TRBV28 with TRBJ2-1; D remains ambiguous. Germline CDR1 is MDHEN and CDR2 is SYDVKM. CDR3 length: 15 residues. Trimming stripped 5 bases from V and 0 bases from J, with 11 bases between. CDR3 in amino acids: CASSLPVSSYNEQFF. DNA for the CDR3: TGTGCCAGCAGTCTCCCGGTTAGCTCCTACAATGAGCAGTTCTTC.

This clonotype has only a few counts. A far larger clone is a single base away, which makes a read error likely. The chain carries TRBV28 and TRBJ2-3; maybe TRBD2 (5 bases). The J call may be incorrect, as the DNA end agrees better with TRBJ2-1. This CDR3 is 14 amino acids long. CDR1 and CDR2 (germline): MDHEN, SYDVKM. CDR3 amino acids: CASSLASSLDGQFF. The CDR3 DNA sequence: TGTGCCAGCAGTTTAGCGTCTAGCTTGGATGGGCAGTTCTTC.

This clonotype was found once. A much larger clone differs from this one at a single base, so this may be a read error. This chain uses TRBV12-3 or TRBV12-4 with TRBJ1-5, with 7 bases aligning to TRBD1. This CDR3 has 15 residues. Trimming removed 5 bases from V and 4 bases from J; junction bases left unmatched: 8. The CDR3, as DNA: TGTGCCAGCAGTACCGTGGGACAGCCGAATCAGCCCCAGCATTTT. Translated: CASSTVGQPNQPQHF.

This clonotype was counted at least ten times. V usage is TRBV4-3 and J usage is TRBJ2-1; TRBD2 aligns across 11 bases. Germline CDR1 is LGHNA and CDR2 is YSLEER. V was clipped by 3 bases and J by 6 bases; unmatched bases: 10. There are 17 residues in the CDR3. The CDR3 protein is CASSQVLSGGVANEQFF. In nucleotides, the CDR3 is TGCGCCAGCAGCCAGGTCCTTAGCGGGGGGGTAGCCAATGAGCAGTTCTTC.

The chain combines TRBV9 with TRBJ2-2; D is perhaps TRBD2 (6 bases). Germline loops: CDR1 SGDLS, CDR2 YYNGEE. Trimming took 6 bases from V and 4 from J, leaving 13 bases between them. The CDR3 contains 14 residues. CDR3 region: CASTPLGGTGELFF. In nucleotides, the CDR3 is TGTGCCAGCACCCCCCTCGGGGGCACCGGGGAGCTGTTTTTT.

The table lists this clonotype with many counts. V gene TRBV2 combines with J gene TRBJ2-5; D unresolved. V was trimmed by 8 bases and J by 5 bases, leaving 9 bases between them. The length of the CDR3 is 11 residues. CDR1 and CDR2 from the germline V gene are SNHLY and FYNNEI. For the CDR3, the DNA is TGTGCCAGCGGTGGGATGGAGACCCAGTACTTC. Protein: CASGGMETQYF.

This clonotype has a count of ten or more. The chain has TRBV7-3 and TRBJ2-7, with 7 bases lining up with TRBD1. Trimming cost V 5 bases and J 4 bases; bases outside gene matches: 11. The CDR3 runs to 15 residues. The germline gives CDR1 SGHTA, CDR2 FQGTGA. The CDR3 DNA follows: TGTGCCAGCAGCCCCCAAGGGGGCCTAGCTTACGAGCAGTACTTC. Protein sequence: CASSPQGGLAYEQYF.

In this sample, this clonotype turned up many times. The chain has TRBV20-1 and TRBJ2-2; the match to TRBD1 covers 7 bases. The trim removed 6 bases at V and 3 bases at J, leaving 4 bases unmatched. The CDR3 is made up of 13 amino acids. Germline values: CDR1 DFQATT, CDR2 SNEGSKA (reference sequence). The chain's CDR3 is CSAKTGHTGELFF. The CDR3 region has the DNA TGCAGTGCAAAGACAGGGCACACCGGGGAGCTGTTTTTT.

This sequence joins TRBV7-9 and TRBJ2-2; no firm D call. V lost 6 bases to trimming and J lost 4 bases, with 9 bases between them. There are 13 residues in the CDR3. CDR1 SEHNR and CDR2 FQNEAQ come from the germline V gene (reference sequence). Here the CDR3 DNA reads TGTGCCAGCAGGGGCGGCGTCACCGGGGAGCTGTTTTTT. Its protein product is CASRGGVTGELFF. Using reference TRBV7-9 and TRBJ2-2 for the parts outside the CDR3, the full variable domain is DTGVSQNPRHKITKRGQNVTFRCDPISEHNRLYWYRQTLGQGPEFLTYFQNEAQLEKSRLLSDRFSAERPKGSFSTLEIQRTEQGDSAMYLCASRGGVTGELFFGEGSRLTVL.

The sample holds many counts of this clonotype. The chain employs TRBV7-2 and TRBJ2-3; possibly TRBD1 for D (5 bases). Trimming shortened V by 5 bases and J by 3 bases, and 12 bases separated the two germline ends. This CDR3 region has 14 residues. Per germline, CDR1 SGHTA and CDR2 FQGNSA. CDR3 in amino acids: CASSPWGQTDTQYF. In DNA form, the CDR3 reads TGTGCCAGCAGCCCGTGGGGCCAGACAGATACGCAGTATTTT.

This clonotype occurred a few times. The chain uses TRBV9 and TRBJ2-3; 7 bases fit TRBD1. Germline CDR1 and CDR2: SGDLS and YYNGEE. This CDR3 is built from 15 residues. The junction had 5 bases not matched to a gene; V was cut back by 3 bases and J by 1 base. The CDR3 loop is CASSEGTGGTDTQYF. The CDR3 DNA is TGTGCCAGCAGCGAGGGAACAGGGGGCACAGATACGCAGTATTTT. Full variable domain (missing parts from reference TRBV9 and TRBJ2-3): DSGVTQTPKHLITATGQRVTLRCSPRSGDLSVYWYQQSLDQGLQFLIQYYNGEERAKGNILERFSAQQFPDLHSELNLSSLELGDSALYFCASSEGTGGTDTQYFGPGTRLTVL.

This clonotype has a handful of counts. The chain combines TRBV28 with TRBJ2-1; TRBD2 matches 16 bases. V trimming: 9 bases; J trimming: 6 bases; junction bases outside the gene matches: 5. The V gene's germline CDR1 is MDHEN and CDR2 SYDVKM. The CDR3 is 15 amino acids. Here the CDR3 DNA reads TGTGCCAGTTTGGGACTAGCGGGGGGGGGCAATGAGCAGTTCTTC. This encodes CASLGLAGGGNEQFF.

This clonotype was counted many times. The rearrangement joins TRBV11-2 to TRBJ2-7; no clear D gene. The CDR3 extends over 15 amino acids. Germline CDR1 SGHAT, CDR2 FQNNGV. V dropped 5 bases and J dropped 0 bases, with 14 bases sitting between them. The CDR3 sequence: CASSPSGRRSYEQYF. CDR3 in DNA: TGTGCCAGCAGCCCCTCCGGTCGCCGCTCCTACGAGCAGTACTTC.

This clonotype appeared many times. The chain recombines TRBV6-1 with TRBJ2-5, with 8 bases identical to TRBD1. V shed 5 bases and J 5 bases; nucleotides not matched to a gene: 10. This CDR3 spans 15 amino acids. CDR1 and CDR2 from the germline V gene are MNHNS and SASEGT. The CDR3 DNA follows: TGTGCCAGCAGTCCCAACGCAGGGGGCAGGGAGACCCAGTACTTC. The encoded protein is CASSPNAGGRETQYF.

In its sample, this clonotype was seen many times. The rearrangement uses TRBV28 and TRBJ2-7; perhaps TRBD2 as D (7 bases). CDR1 and CDR2 (germline): MDHEN, SYDVKM. The CDR3 loop spans 18 amino acids. V was clipped by 1 base and J by 7 bases, with 26 bases between them. As DNA, the CDR3 is TGTGCCAGCAGTTTATACACCCCCCGGGGGGCCAGCAGGTTGGAGCAGTACTTC. Its translation is CASSLYTPRGASRLEQYF.